Described below is a single T cell receptor beta chain sequence and its context. Its antigen is still unknown. This record belongs to a study of shared clonotypes between healthy human individuals. Study-level results: Non-shared clonotypes had lower generation probabilities than those shared by all four donors.

Genomic DNA of every subset was divided equally among multiple immunoSEQ plates. Assay: immunoSEQ multiplex PCR; the TCRdb copy retains only in-frame clones and omits some. The data hold roughly 2 million clones, with 90% to 97% observed a single time. Per germline, CDR1 MNHNS and CDR2 SASEGT. Trimming stripped 6 bases from V and 7 bases from J, with 6 bases between. The CDR3 totals 10 residues. CD4+ cells underwent separation, giving CD45RA+ naive and CD45RA-negative memory subsets. The receptor was derived from a young man in good health. The chain couples TRBV6-1 to TRBJ2-5; maybe TRBD1 (6 bases). The specimen sequenced was naive CD4+ T cells sorted from blood. Stated subset: CD45RA+ positively selected. CDR3 sequence: CASRDRTQYF. In DNA form, the CDR3 reads TGTGCCAGCAGGGACAGGACCCAGTACTTC.